This T cell receptor (beta chain) came from a study of cytomegalovirus exposure and HLA in healthy donors. General study results and limits: Data from an earlier analysis indicated that most TCR beta V segments were productive either about 90% or about 30% of the time. TRBV6-2, TRBV6-3 and some other V segments were unresolvable in 87-base-pair reads. Researchers catalogued under 200 TCR beta chains as cytomegalovirus-associated.

Germline-derived CDR1 and CDR2 are LNHDA and SQIVND (reference sequence). Trimming took 7 bases from V and 0 from J, leaving 10 bases between them. This CDR3 is 14 amino acids long. Concerning this clone itself: The antigen remains unidentified.

Each of the donors was a healthy bone marrow donor. The PCR made use of 60 Vbeta and 13 Jbeta primers. Clones were sequenced by immunoSEQ multiplex PCR, and TCRdb holds only the in-frame ones, with some missing. Of around 100,000 clones in the sample, 55% to 75% were seen once. The V call is TRBV19, the J call TRBJ1-3; D unresolved. The sequence was obtained from a man aged 25-40 years in good health and CMV-seropositive. The sequencing sample was made of PBMCs. CDR3: CASTPGISGNTIYF. CDR3 DNA sequence: TGTGCCAGTACTCCCGGGATCTCTGGAAACACCATATATTTT.